This passage covers 7 T cell receptor beta chains from one sample sequenced in a study of OX40 agonist ivuxolimab in advanced cancers. Libraries were prepared by immunoSEQ multiplex PCR; TCRdb keeps only in-frame clonotypes and omits some of them. Counted here are tens of thousands of clones, 90% to 95% occurring once; the ten biggest clones make up 20% to 25%. The specimen comprised CD4+ or CD8+ T cells sorted from blood, sampled in a trial of the OX40 agonist ivuxolimab. Receptors originate from an adult with an advanced solid tumor such as melanoma, head and neck, liver or kidney cancer.

On this clone: Other nucleotide sequences in the sample specify the same CDR3. V and J are TRBV5-1 and TRBJ2-5; D remains ambiguous. Germline loops: CDR1 SGHRS, CDR2 YFSETQ. The V gene lost 2 bases and the J gene lost 5 bases, with 4 bases spanning the gap. This CDR3 region has 11 residues. CDR3 bases: TGCGCCAGCAGCTTTTCCGAGACCCAGTACTTC. It specifies CASSFSETQYF.

The chain has TRBV6-6 and TRBJ2-3; the D call may be TRBD1 or TRBD2 (5 bases each). Trimming took 5 bases from V and 3 from J, leaving 15 bases between them. Germline CDR1 MNHNY, CDR2 SVGAGI (reference sequence). The CDR3 runs 15 residues. CDR3 in amino acids: CASSEGYFGTDTQYF. CDR3 DNA sequence: TGTGCCAGCAGTGAGGGGTATTTTGGGACAGATACGCAGTATTTT.

The V gene is TRBV7-9, the J gene TRBJ2-1; D gene unclear. The V and J ends lost 5 bases and 7 bases respectively, with 9 bases between them. The CDR3 is 12 residues long. Germline CDR1 is SEHNR and CDR2 is FQNEAQ (reference sequence). The CDR3 nucleotides are TGTGCCAGCAGCCGAGGTCCTAATGAGCAGTTCTTC. It specifies CASSRGPNEQFF.

The chain's CDR3 is CASRPLDRWRTFF. CDR3 coding DNA: TGTGCCAGCAGACCTCTCGACAGGTGGAGAACTTTCTTT. This chain joins TRBV6-5 and TRBJ1-1; D is possibly TRBD1 (6 bases). The CDR3 totals 13 residues. The V gene lost 6 bases and the J gene lost 12 bases, with 20 bases spanning the gap. CDR1 MNHEY and CDR2 SVGAGI come from the germline V gene.

The genes are TRBV11-2 and TRBJ2-1; 7 bases line up with TRBD1. Germline V CDR1 and CDR2: SGHAT, FQNNGV. V lost 1 base to trimming and J lost 8 bases; unmatched junction nucleotides: 5. The CDR3 totals 14 residues. The CDR3 reads CASSLARQGYEQFF. The CDR3 DNA reads TGTGCCAGCAGCTTAGCCCGACAGGGCTATGAGCAGTTCTTC.

This rearrangement joins TRBV4-1 to TRBJ2-2, with TRBD2 identical over 9 bases. The J segment lost 1 base and the V segment lost 8 bases, leaving 2 bases of the junction unmatched. The germline V gene has CDR1 MGHRA and CDR2 YSYEKL. There are 14 residues in the CDR3. CDR3 sequence: CASRLAVNTGELFF. The CDR3 DNA reads TGCGCCAGCCGACTAGCGGTGAACACCGGGGAGCTGTTTTTT.

The chain uses TRBV27 and TRBJ1-2; possible D gene TRBD1, 5 bases. The CDR3 totals 14 residues. The V and J ends lost 1 base and 5 bases respectively, with 11 bases between them. Germline CDR1 MNHEY, CDR2 SMNVEV (reference sequence). The CDR3 bases are TGTGCCAGCAGTTTATGGGGGGGTTCTTATGGCTACACCTTC. Residues: CASSLWGGSYGYTF.